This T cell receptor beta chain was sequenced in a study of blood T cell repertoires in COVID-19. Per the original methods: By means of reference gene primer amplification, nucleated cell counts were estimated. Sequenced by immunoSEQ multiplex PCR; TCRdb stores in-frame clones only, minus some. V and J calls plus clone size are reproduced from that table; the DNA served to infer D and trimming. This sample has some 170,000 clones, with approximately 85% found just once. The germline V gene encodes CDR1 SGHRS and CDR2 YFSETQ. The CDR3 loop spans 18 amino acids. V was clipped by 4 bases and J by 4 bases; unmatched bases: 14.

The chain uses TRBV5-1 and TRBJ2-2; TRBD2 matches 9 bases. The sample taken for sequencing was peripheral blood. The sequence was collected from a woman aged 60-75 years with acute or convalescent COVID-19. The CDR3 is CASSLGTTGTSLTGELFF. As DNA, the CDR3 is TGCGCCAGCAGCCTCGGGACAACCGGGACTAGCCTCACCGGGGAGCTGTTTTTT.